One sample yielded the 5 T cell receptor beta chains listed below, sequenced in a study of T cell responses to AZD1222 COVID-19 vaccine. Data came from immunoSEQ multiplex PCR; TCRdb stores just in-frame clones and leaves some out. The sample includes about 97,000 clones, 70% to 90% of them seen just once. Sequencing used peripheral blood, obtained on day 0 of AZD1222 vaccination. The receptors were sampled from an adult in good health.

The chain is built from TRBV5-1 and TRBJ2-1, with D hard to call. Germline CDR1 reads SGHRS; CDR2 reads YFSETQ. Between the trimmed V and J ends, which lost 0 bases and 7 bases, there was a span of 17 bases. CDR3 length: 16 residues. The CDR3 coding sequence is TGCGCCAGCAGCTTGGTCGGCGGACCCCTCGGAAATGAGCAGTTCTTC. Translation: CASSLVGGPLGNEQFF.

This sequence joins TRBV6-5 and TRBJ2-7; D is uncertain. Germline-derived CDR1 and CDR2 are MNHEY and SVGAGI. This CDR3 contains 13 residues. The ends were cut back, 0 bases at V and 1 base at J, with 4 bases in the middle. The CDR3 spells CASSYSKSYEQYF. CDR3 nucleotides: TGTGCCAGCAGTTACTCGAAGTCCTACGAGCAGTACTTC.

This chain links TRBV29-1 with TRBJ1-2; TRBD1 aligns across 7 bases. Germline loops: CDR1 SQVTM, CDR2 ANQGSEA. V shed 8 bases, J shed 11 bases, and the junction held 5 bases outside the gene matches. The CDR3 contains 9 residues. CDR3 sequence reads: CSSGQAYTF. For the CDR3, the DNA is TGCAGCTCAGGACAGGCTTACACCTTC.

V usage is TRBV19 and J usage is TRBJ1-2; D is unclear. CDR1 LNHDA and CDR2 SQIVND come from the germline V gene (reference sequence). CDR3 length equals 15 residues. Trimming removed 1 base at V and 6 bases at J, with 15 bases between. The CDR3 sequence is CASSIGARPGHGYTF. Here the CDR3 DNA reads TGTGCCAGTAGTATAGGGGCACGCCCGGGCCATGGCTACACCTTC.

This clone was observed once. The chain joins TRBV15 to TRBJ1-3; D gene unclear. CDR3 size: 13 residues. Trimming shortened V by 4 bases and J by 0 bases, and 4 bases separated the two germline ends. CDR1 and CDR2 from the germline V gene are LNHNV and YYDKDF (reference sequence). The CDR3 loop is CATSTNSGNTIYF. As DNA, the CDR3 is TGTGCCACCAGCACAAACTCTGGAAACACCATATATTTT.